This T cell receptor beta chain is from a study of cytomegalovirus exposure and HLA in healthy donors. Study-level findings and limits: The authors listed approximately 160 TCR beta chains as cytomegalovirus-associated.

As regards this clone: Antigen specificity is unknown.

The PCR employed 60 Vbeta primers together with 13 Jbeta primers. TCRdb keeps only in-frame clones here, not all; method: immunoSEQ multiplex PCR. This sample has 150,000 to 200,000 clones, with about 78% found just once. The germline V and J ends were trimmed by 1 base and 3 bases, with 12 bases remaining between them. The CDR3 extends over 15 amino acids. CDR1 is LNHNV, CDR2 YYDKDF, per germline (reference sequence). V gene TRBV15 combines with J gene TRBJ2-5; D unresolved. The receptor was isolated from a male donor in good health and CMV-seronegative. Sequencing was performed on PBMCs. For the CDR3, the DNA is TGTGCCACCAGCAGAGTTGAGAACGGAGAAGAGACCCAGTACTTC. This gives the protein CATSRVENGEETQYF.